Included here is one TCR beta chain sequence, with context. Only in-frame clones appear in the TCRdb table, and some are missing; sequencing was by immunoSEQ multiplex PCR. The sample consists of some 40,000 clones, around nine tenths of them appearing once. The sample originates from a study of sequential checkpoint blockade in melanoma. Study-wide background: First-line arms were nivolumab then ipilimumab, or the reverse, randomized 1:1. Both treatment sequences were followed by maintenance nivolumab.

The treatment: randomized to nivolumab then ipilimumab (arm A) or the reverse (arm B). No patient had prior DNA-damaging chemotherapy. PBMC sorting kept live CD3+CD8+ cells without CD19 or CD56. CDR1 and CDR2 from the germline V gene are SGHDT and YYEEEE. There are 12 residues in the CDR3. V shed 3 bases, J shed 6 bases, and the junction held 2 bases outside the gene matches. The material was CD8+ T cells sorted from blood (inferred from file names), obtained from a patient given nivolumab and ipilimumab in sequence. The receptor's source is a human donor with melanoma. The rearrangement uses TRBV5-6 and TRBJ1-1, with 7 bases that match TRBD1. The CDR3, as DNA: TGTGCCAGCAGCTACGGGACAGCTGAAGCTTTCTTT. Its translation: CASSYGTAEAFF.